A single sample gave rise to the 32 T cell receptor beta chains below, sequenced in a study of regulatory T cells in long-lasting Graves disease. Arm-PCR of CDR3 regions with iRepertoire HTBI primers generated TCR beta libraries. TCRdb called the multiplex PCR reads again in MiXCR, with one record for every CDR3 protein. The table has roughly 560,000 distinct CDR3 sequences, about 16% seen once. Stated time point: newly diagnosed GD, antithyroid drugs for less than 3 months. The authors made the TCR library using RNA they extracted from PBMCs. The sample was also reused in another study, on T cells in Graves' hyperthyroidism and ophthalmopathy.

This specimen consisted of peripheral blood mononuclear cells (PBMCs), obtained at new diagnosis, from a patient treated with antithyroid drugs. Source of these receptors: a woman aged 40-60 years with Graves disease.

This chain links TRBV7-2 with TRBJ1-6; 7 bases are a match to TRBD1. Germline V gene lookup returns CDR1 SGHTA and CDR2 FQGNSA. The J segment lost 10 bases and the V segment lost 3 bases, leaving 15 bases of the junction unmatched. This CDR3 has 17 amino acids. CDR3 sequence: CASSFGFRGQFRSPLHF. The CDR3 DNA sequence: TGTGCCAGCAGCTTTGGGTTCCGGGGACAGTTCCGATCACCCCTCCACTTT. The full variable domain, its missing parts supplied by reference TRBV7-2 and TRBJ1-6, is GAGVSQSPSNKVTEKGKDVELRCDPISGHTALYWYRQSLGQGLEFLIYFQGNSAPDKSGLPSDRFSAERTGGSVSTLTIQRTQQEDSAVYLCASSFGFRGQFRSPLHFGNGTRLTVT.

This clonotype appeared a few times. The V and J genes are TRBV7-6 and TRBJ2-7; a weak D match, TRBD2 (7 bases). CDR3 length equals 16 residues. The germline V gene encodes CDR1 SGHVS and CDR2 FNYEAQ. V was trimmed by 5 bases and J by 7 bases, leaving 24 bases between them. The CDR3 bases are TGTGCCAGCAGCCTCCCCGGGTTCTGGGGGGGCGGGGAGCAGTACTTC. Translated, it gives CASSLPGFWGGGEQYF.

The genes are TRBV5-6 and TRBJ1-4, with 10 bases fitting TRBD1. With V trimmed by 2 bases and J by 0 bases, 4 bases remained unmatched. This CDR3 is 17 amino acids long. CDR1 is SGHDT and CDR2 is YYEEEE in the germline V gene. CDR3 sequence reads: CASSLGGQGATNEKLFF. The CDR3 DNA follows: TGTGCCAGCAGCTTAGGCGGACAGGGGGCAACTAATGAAAAACTGTTTTTT. The whole variable domain, remainder taken from reference TRBV5-6 and TRBJ1-4, is DAGVTQSPTHLIKTRGQQVTLRCSPKSGHDTVSWYQQALGQGPQFIFQYYEEEERQRGNFPDRFSGHQFPNYSSELNVNALLLGDSALYLCASSLGGQGATNEKLFFGSGTQLSVL.

This clonotype was observed many times. The chain employs TRBV28 and TRBJ1-1; 7 nucleotides line up with TRBD1. The CDR3 has 15 residues. Germline loops: CDR1 MDHEN, CDR2 SYDVKM. V was pared by 5 bases and J by 1 base, with 7 bases of the junction left unmatched. This chain's CDR3 is CASSPRGRWNTEAFF. The CDR3 DNA is TGTGCCAGCAGTCCCAGGGGGAGGTGGAACACTGAAGCTTTCTTT. The full variable domain, rest sourced from reference TRBV28 and TRBJ1-1, is DVKVTQSSRYLVKRTGEKVFLECVQDMDHENMFWYRQDPGLGLRLIYFSYDVKMKEKGDIPEGYSVSREKKERFSLILESASTNQTSMYLCASSPRGRWNTEAFFGQGTRLTVV.

In its sample, this clonotype was seen once. An end of the junction differs from the germline gene, which may be a read error. V is TRBV27 and J is TRBJ1-4; D unresolved. CDR1 is MNHEY and CDR2 is SMNVEV in the germline V gene (reference sequence). The CDR3 covers 15 residues. The CDR3 spells CASRSSGGWNGKLFF. In DNA, the CDR3 is TGTGCCAGCAGGTCCTCTGGAGGGTGGAATGGAAAACTGTTTTTT.

This clonotype appeared many times. V is TRBV7-8 and J is TRBJ2-1; TRBD2 matches 9 bases. CDR1 is SGHVS, CDR2 FQNEAQ, per germline. The CDR3 runs to 14 residues. Trimming removed 6 bases from V and 5 bases from J; junction bases left unmatched: 5. The chain's CDR3 is CASRPRLADNEQFF. The CDR3 bases are TGTGCCAGCAGACCCAGACTAGCGGACAATGAGCAGTTCTTC.

Note on this clonotype: A read error may be the cause here, since a much bigger clone is one base away. The rearrangement links TRBV28 to TRBJ1-6; 7 bases are a match to TRBD1. Germline CDR1 and CDR2: MDHEN and SYDVKM. This CDR3 comprises 15 residues. V was clipped by 10 bases and J by 2 bases; unmatched bases: 8. In DNA, the CDR3 is TGTGCCACTGAGGGACAGTACCCCTATAATTCACCCCTCCACTTT. Amino acids: CATEGQYPYNSPLHF.

A remark on this clonotype: The junction does not match germline at one end; this may be a read error. This chain uses TRBV19 with TRBJ2-7, with D possibly being TRBD1 (6 bases). Germline V gene lookup returns CDR1 LNHDA and CDR2 SQIVND (reference sequence). The CDR3 has 14 residues. CDR3 amino acids: CANSMTGEPRKQYF. In DNA form, the CDR3 reads TGTGCCAATAGTATGACAGGAGAACCCCGCAAGCAGTACTTC.

This clonotype showed up many times. This rearrangement joins TRBV20-1 to TRBJ2-5, with 8 positions matching TRBD2. J was trimmed by 1 base and V by 0 bases; bases with no gene match: 13. Germline V gene data show CDR1 as DFQATT and CDR2 as SNEGSKA (reference sequence). The CDR3 runs 18 residues. CDR3 sequence reads: CSARDILGRGVSQETQYF. CDR3 coding DNA: TGCAGTGCTAGAGATATATTGGGGCGGGGGGTCAGCCAAGAGACCCAGTACTTC.

The rearrangement joins TRBV2 to TRBJ1-1; 10 positions agree with TRBD1. Germline assignment: CDR1 SNHLY and CDR2 FYNNEI. With V trimmed by 7 bases and J by 4 bases, 9 bases remained unmatched. The CDR3 totals 15 residues. The CDR3 loop reads CASIGDRGVGTEAFF. In DNA, the CDR3 is TGTGCCAGCATCGGGGACAGGGGCGTGGGCACTGAAGCTTTCTTT.

This rearrangement joins TRBV5-1 to TRBJ2-5; D call uncertain. Germline assignment: CDR1 SGHRS and CDR2 YFSETQ. V shed 3 bases and J shed 4 bases, with 13 bases lying between them. This CDR3 has 14 residues. The CDR3 loop is CASSSEPWGETQYF. The CDR3 nucleotides read TGCGCCAGCAGCTCGGAACCGTGGGGAGAGACCCAGTACTTC. The whole variable domain, remainder taken from reference TRBV5-1 and TRBJ2-5, is KAGVTQTPRYLIKTRGQQVTLSCSPISGHRSVSWYQQTPGQGLQFLFEYFSETQRNKGNFPGRFSGRQFSNSRSEMNVSTLELGDSALYLCASSSEPWGETQYFGPGTRLLVL.

This clonotype occurred a few times. This CDR3 reads CASSAGLAGGPYNEQFF. In DNA, the CDR3 is TGCGCCAGCAGCGCCGGGCTAGCGGGGGGGCCCTACAATGAGCAGTTCTTC. This sequence joins TRBV5-1 and TRBJ2-1, with 12 bases aligning to TRBD2. This CDR3 has 17 amino acids. Germline trimming cut 4 bases from V and 2 bases from J; bases unmatched to any gene: 7. Germline V lookup: CDR1 SGHRS, CDR2 YFSETQ.

The rearrangement links TRBV20-1 to TRBJ2-7, with TRBD2 as a possible D gene (5 bases). CDR1 DFQATT and CDR2 SNEGSKA come from the germline V gene (reference sequence). V shed 6 bases and J shed 3 bases, with 18 bases lying between them. This CDR3 is 14 amino acids long. CDR3 loop: CSARARATSYEQYF. The DNA for the CDR3 is TGCAGTGCCCGTGCGAGGGCAACAAGCTACGAGCAGTACTTC.

This clonotype was seen only a few times. V usage is TRBV2 and J usage is TRBJ1-2; D is ambiguous. This CDR3 region has 14 residues. V was pared by 6 bases and J by 0 bases, with 11 bases between. Germline loops: CDR1 SNHLY, CDR2 FYNNEI. CDR3 protein: CASRRTFANYGYTF. The CDR3 nucleotides are TGTGCCAGCAGAAGGACCTTCGCTAACTATGGCTACACCTTC.

This clonotype was seen just once. V is TRBV18 and J is TRBJ2-7, with unresolved D. Trimming took 3 bases from V and 2 from J, leaving 8 bases between them. This CDR3 comprises 13 residues. Germline CDR1 KGHSH, CDR2 LQKENI. CDR3 coding DNA: TGTGCCAGCTCACCGTTGTCTACCTACGAGCAGTACTTC. Its protein product is CASSPLSTYEQYF.

This clonotype was found many times. V and J are TRBV30 and TRBJ2-7; maybe TRBD1 (6 bases). V lost 3 bases, J lost 2 bases, and 8 bases lay in between. CDR1 GTSNPN and CDR2 SVGIG come from the germline V gene (reference sequence). This CDR3 spans 12 amino acids. The DNA of the CDR3 is TGTGCCTGGAGCGGACAGCCCTACGAGCAGTACTTC. Translation: CAWSGQPYEQYF.

The V call is TRBV4-2, the J call TRBJ1-2; D gene unclear. CDR1 and CDR2 (germline): LGHNA, YNFKEQ. CDR3 size: 15 residues. V lost 0 bases, J lost 4 bases, and 12 bases lay in between. The CDR3 spells CASSQEMTAVYGYTF. The CDR3 nucleotides read TGTGCCAGCAGCCAAGAGATGACGGCAGTCTATGGCTACACCTTC.

This clonotype was counted only a few times. The chain combines TRBV4-1 with TRBJ1-2; D gene uncertain. The CDR3 sequence is 15 residues long. The V gene lost 0 bases and the J gene lost 4 bases, with 12 bases spanning the gap. Germline V gene sequence: CDR1 MGHRA, CDR2 YSYEKL. This CDR3 reads CASSQDPNPGYGYTF. CDR3 sequence (DNA): TGCGCCAGCAGCCAAGATCCCAACCCGGGCTATGGCTACACCTTC.

This clonotype was seen many times. The chain combines TRBV28 with TRBJ1-5; the match to TRBD1 covers 8 bases. This CDR3 is built from 12 residues. After removal of 8 bases from V and 5 bases from J, the junction contained 2 bases not matched to a gene. Germline loops: CDR1 MDHEN, CDR2 SYDVKM. The CDR3 protein is CASGTGDQPQHF. As DNA, the CDR3 is TGTGCCAGCGGGACAGGCGATCAGCCCCAGCATTTT.

The chain has TRBV20-1 and TRBJ2-1; maybe TRBD2 (5 bases). CDR3 length: 14 residues. V was trimmed by 6 bases and J by 8 bases, leaving 20 bases between them. The germline gives CDR1 DFQATT, CDR2 SNEGSKA (reference sequence). CDR3 nucleotides: TGCAGTGCGAGACGGGGAACCGCTAGTCATGAGCAGTTCTTC. It specifies CSARRGTASHEQFF.

V gene TRBV20-1 combines with J gene TRBJ2-2; 8 bases are shared with TRBD1. Germline V gives CDR1 DFQATT, CDR2 SNEGSKA (reference sequence). This CDR3 comprises 14 residues. The trim removed 3 bases at V and 4 bases at J, leaving 4 bases unmatched. Written as DNA, the CDR3 is TGCAGTGCTAGCATGCAGGGGGCCACCGGGGAGCTGTTTTTT. Amino acid sequence: CSASMQGATGELFF.

This clonotype was seen repeatedly, ten times or more. The chain has TRBV11-1 and TRBJ2-7; the D gene is possibly TRBD2 (5 bases). Deletions cut 2 bases from V and 0 bases from J, with 11 bases between. This CDR3 is 15 amino acids long. From germline, CDR1 is SGHAT and CDR2 FQDESV (reference sequence). The CDR3 sequence is CASSLRTGNSYEQYF. CDR3 DNA sequence: TGTGCCAGCAGCTTACGGACGGGAAACTCCTACGAGCAGTACTTC.

The chain recombines TRBV5-4 with TRBJ1-6; D possibly corresponds to TRBD1 (5 bases). The CDR3 loop spans 11 amino acids. The germline gives CDR1 SGHNT, CDR2 YYREEE (reference sequence). V lost 4 bases, J lost 16 bases, and 12 bases lay in between. Here the CDR3 DNA reads TGTGCCAGCAGCCAGGGACTCCTACTCCACTTT. It codes for CASSQGLLLHF.

This clonotype was counted a few times. J is TRBJ2-1 and V is TRBV5-1, with a possible D match to TRBD2 (6 bases). The CDR3 is 14 residues long. Deletions cut 4 bases from V and 5 bases from J, with 13 bases between. Germline-derived CDR1 and CDR2 are SGHRS and YFSETQ. CDR3 region: CASSISGEHNEQFF. DNA for the CDR3: TGCGCCAGCAGCATCTCGGGGGAACACAATGAGCAGTTCTTC. Looking up the rest from reference TRBV5-1 and TRBJ2-1 gives the full variable domain: KAGVTQTPRYLIKTRGQQVTLSCSPISGHRSVSWYQQTPGQGLQFLFEYFSETQRNKGNFPGRFSGRQFSNSRSEMNVSTLELGDSALYLCASSISGEHNEQFFGPGTRLTVL.

The sample holds a few counts of this clonotype. CDR3 sequence reads: CSAPTPYGEQYF. CDR3 DNA sequence: TGCAGTGCCCCGACACCTTACGGCGAGCAGTACTTC. V is TRBV20-1 and J is TRBJ2-7, with D hard to call. The CDR3 covers 12 residues. The V and J ends lost 6 bases and 6 bases respectively, with 15 bases between them. Germline CDR1 and CDR2: DFQATT and SNEGSKA (reference sequence).

This clonotype came up many times. V usage is TRBV6-1 and J usage is TRBJ1-1, with D possibly TRBD1 on 5 matching bases. The germline V gene encodes CDR1 MNHNS and CDR2 SASEGT. Trimming pared 5 bases from V and 6 bases from J, leaving 13 bases between. CDR3 size: 13 residues. The CDR3 coding sequence is TGTGCCAGCAGTCCTAGGGGCGACGCTGAAGCTTTCTTT. It codes for CASSPRGDAEAFF.

This clonotype has just one count. Possible read error: a much larger clone is one base away. The chain combines TRBV5-1 with TRBJ1-1; D unclear. The germline gives CDR1 SGHRS, CDR2 YFSETQ. CDR3 length: 14 amino acids. The CDR3 nucleotides read TGCTCCAGCAGCCTAACCGGGATGAACACTGAAGCTTTCTTT. Amino acids: CSSSLTGMNTEAFF.

The genes are TRBV5-6 and TRBJ1-5; the D is unclear. Germline loops: CDR1 SGHDT, CDR2 YYEEEE. CDR3 length: 13 residues. The V end lost 4 bases, the J end lost 11 bases, and 16 bases lay between the germline ends. The chain's CDR3 is CASSPGGLVAQHF. The CDR3 coding sequence is TGTGCCAGCAGCCCAGGTGGACTCGTAGCCCAGCATTTT.

Many counts were recorded for this clonotype. The J gene is TRBJ1-1, the V gene TRBV10-3, with 7 nucleotides matching TRBD1. V was clipped by 5 bases and J by 1 base; unmatched bases: 1. Germline CDR1 ENHRY, CDR2 SYGVKD. There are 13 residues in the CDR3. CDR3 sequence reads: CAISRDRNTEAFF. The CDR3 DNA reads as TGTGCCATCAGTAGGGACAGGAACACTGAAGCTTTCTTT.

This clonotype has more than one count but fewer than ten. V is TRBV6-7 and J is TRBJ2-7, with a tentative D call TRBD2 (5 bases). TRBV6-7 is treated as an ORF (open reading frame) with a function not yet certain. The V gene lost 8 bases and the J gene lost 6 bases, with 14 bases spanning the gap. The CDR3 runs 12 residues. The CDR3 DNA sequence: TGTGCCAGCCCGGGGAAGAGAGGCGAGCAGTACTTC. Its translation is CASPGKRGEQYF.

This clonotype was counted between two and nine times. Here the CDR3 reads CASSATSGDNEQFF. The CDR3 nucleotides read TGTGCCAGCAGCGCGACCTCGGGGGACAATGAGCAGTTCTTC. The chain carries TRBV9 and TRBJ2-1, with TRBD2 as a possible D gene (6 bases). Germline CDR1 is SGDLS and CDR2 is YYNGEE. The CDR3 runs 14 residues. V was pared by 3 bases and J by 5 bases, with 12 bases between.

Concerning this clonotype itself: Its ends do not fully match the called genes, so a read error is possible. The chain couples TRBV18 to TRBJ1-1; unclear D gene. Germline CDR1 reads KGHSH; CDR2 reads LQKENI. The CDR3 is 13 residues long. In DNA, the CDR3 is TGTGCCAGCTCACCGAGAACAAACACTGGAGCTTTCTTT. Protein: CASSPRTNTGAFF.